This paragraph reports one TCR beta chain. Its antigen is currently unknown. The sample originates from a study of T cell responses to AZD1222 COVID-19 vaccine. Overall study findings and caveats: Donors skewed white British and female; clonal diversity was possibly underestimated.

CDR3 length: 12 residues. V was shortened by 7 bases and J by 9 bases, with 10 bases between the two germline ends. Germline V CDR1 and CDR2: MDHEN, SYDVKM. Repertoires were generated with immunoSEQ multiplex PCR, while TCRdb's copy carries only in-frame clones and drops some. This repertoire shows more than 150,000 clones, more than 80% found once; its top ten account for about 6.1%. The receptor was derived from an adult in good health. This chain connects TRBV28 to TRBJ1-6; D not resolved. The specimen was peripheral blood, collected on day 0 of AZD1222 vaccination. The CDR3 sequence is CASTAVSSPLHF. The DNA for the CDR3 is TGTGCCAGCACCGCGGTGTCTTCACCCCTCCACTTT.